The next 22 T cell receptor beta chains were all read from a single sample in a study of a mutant IDH1 vaccine in newly diagnosed glioma. The time point denotes: week 47, end of study. Doses of 300 ug of mutant IDH1 20-mer peptide were given with topical imiquimod. No cognate antigen is known for these TCRs. Measured with immunoSEQ multiplex PCR; TCRdb has only the in-frame clones, and not every one. The repertoire has about 94,000 clones, roughly 86% of them found once; the top ten carry 0.77%. Sample: PBMCs, taken from a glioma patient whose treatment included an IDH1 peptide vaccine. The origin of the receptors is a woman between 50 and 59 years old with glioma.

The chain has TRBV7-9 and TRBJ1-5; the D is unclear. Deletions cut 4 bases from V and 4 bases from J, with 8 bases between. Per germline, CDR1 SEHNR and CDR2 FQNEAQ (reference sequence). The CDR3 has 13 amino acids. The CDR3 here is CASSSDGNQPQHF. Written as DNA, the CDR3 is TGTGCCAGCAGCTCGGACGGTAATCAGCCCCAGCATTTT.

J is TRBJ2-1 and V is TRBV2; 12 nucleotides align to TRBD1. J gave up 8 bases and V 9 bases, and 2 bases lay outside the gene matches. The CDR3 has 12 residues. Germline-derived CDR1 and CDR2 are SNHLY and FYNNEI. The CDR3 coding sequence is TGTGCCAGGGGACAGGGGGCCGATGAGCAGTTCTTC. It specifies CARGQGADEQFF.

V usage is TRBV6-5 and J usage is TRBJ2-2, with D tentatively TRBD2 (7 bases). CDR3 length: 15 residues. The V end was cut by 6 bases, the J end by 3 bases, with 14 bases between. Germline V CDR1 and CDR2: MNHEY, SVGAGI. The CDR3 DNA reads as TGTGCCAGCAGGAGGGGGGGGGCTGACACCGGGGAGCTGTTTTTT. Its protein product is CASRRGGADTGELFF.

This clone was found a few times. This chain connects TRBV6-9 to TRBJ2-1; D ambiguous. Germline V lookup: CDR1 MNHGY, CDR2 SVAAGI. CDR3 length: 16 amino acids. Trimming took off 3 bases at V and 3 bases at J, with 15 bases between the two ends. The CDR3 DNA is TGTGCCAGCAGTTACCCCCCCACCCTGGGCTACAATGAGCAGTTCTTC. Amino acids: CASSYPPTLGYNEQFF.

This clone has only a few counts. This chain uses TRBV7-9 with TRBJ1-2, with D uncertain. V lost 5 bases, J lost 3 bases, and 16 bases lay in between. The CDR3 is 15 amino acids. Germline V gene sequence: CDR1 SEHNR, CDR2 FQNEAQ (reference sequence). Written as DNA, the CDR3 is TGTGCCAGCAGCGCCAGTGGCAGAACGCACTATGGCTACACCTTC. Its protein is CASSASGRTHYGYTF.

Worth noting for this clone: The junction departs from the called germline gene at one end, perhaps through a read error. The chain carries TRBV7-9 and TRBJ2-7; perhaps TRBD2 as D (5 bases). This CDR3 has 12 amino acids. Germline CDR1 SEHNR, CDR2 FQNEAQ (reference sequence). CDR3 DNA: TGTGCCAGCAGCATCCACCGGGAAAATCAAAGCTTC. Translating gives CASSIHRENQSF. The entire variable domain, with the rest obtained from reference TRBV7-9 and TRBJ2-7, is as follows: DTGVSQNPRHKITKRGQNVTFRCDPISEHNRLYWYRQTLGQGPEFLTYFQNEAQLEKSRLLSDRFSAERPKGSFSTLEIQRTEQGDSAMYLCASSIHRENQSFGPGTRLTVT.

V gene TRBV5-4 combines with J gene TRBJ1-1, with 7 bases lining up with TRBD1. The V gene's germline CDR1 is SGHNT and CDR2 YYREEE (reference sequence). The trim removed 4 bases at V and 6 bases at J, leaving 9 bases unmatched. CDR3 length: 14 residues. CDR3 nucleotides: TGTGCCAGCAGCGTCAACAGGGGTCAGGCTGAAGCTTTCTTT. Translation gives CASSVNRGQAEAFF.

This chain connects TRBV7-6 to TRBJ2-7, with 10 bases matching TRBD1. Losses at the gene ends were 5 bases for V and 2 bases for J; bases not matched to a gene: 6. Per germline, CDR1 SGHVS and CDR2 FNYEAQ. This CDR3 region has 15 residues. CDR3 loop: CASSAGQGFTYEQYF. The CDR3 DNA reads as TGTGCCAGCAGCGCGGGACAGGGGTTTACCTACGAGCAGTACTTC.

CDR3 sequence: CASSLGGSRTGELFF. CDR3 in DNA: TGTGCCAGCAGCTTAGGAGGTTCGCGGACCGGGGAGCTGTTTTTT. This chain joins TRBV7-3 and TRBJ2-2; D perhaps matches TRBD2 (5 bases). The CDR3 is 15 residues long. The V gene lost 2 bases and the J gene lost 5 bases, with 12 bases spanning the gap. Germline lookup yields CDR1 SGHTA and CDR2 FQGTGA.

J is TRBJ2-7 and V is TRBV4-1; 7 bases match TRBD1. V shed 3 bases, J shed 3 bases, and the junction held 5 bases outside the gene matches. The CDR3 has 14 residues. CDR1 and CDR2 (germline): MGHRA, YSYEKL. The DNA of the CDR3 is TGCGCCAGCAGCCACTTTAGGGGGCTCTACGAGCAGTACTTC. Amino acid sequence: CASSHFRGLYEQYF.

The chain combines TRBV7-3 with TRBJ1-3; D unclear. CDR3 size: 14 residues. Trimming took off 2 bases at V and 2 bases at J, with 7 bases between the two ends. CDR1 and CDR2 from the germline V gene are SGHTA and FQGTGA. Written as DNA, the CDR3 is TGTGCCAGCAGCTTAGGACCTCCTGGAAACACCATATATTTT. It translates to CASSLGPPGNTIYF.

CDR3 DNA: TGTGCCAGCAGGAGGCGTGGGGAGGCTAGCTACGAGCAGTACTTC. Translated, it gives CASRRRGEASYEQYF. The V and J genes are TRBV5-6 and TRBJ2-7; tentative D call: TRBD2 (6 bases). The CDR3 is made up of 15 amino acids. The V end was cut by 5 bases, the J end by 3 bases, with 18 bases between. Germline assignment: CDR1 SGHDT and CDR2 YYEEEE.

The chain is built from TRBV27 and TRBJ2-2; 14 positions agree with TRBD2. CDR1 MNHEY and CDR2 SMNVEV come from the germline V gene (reference sequence). The CDR3 is made up of 16 amino acids. V shed 0 bases and J 8 bases; nucleotides not matched to a gene: 2. The CDR3 sequence: CASSLSGLAGAGELFF. In DNA, the CDR3 is TGTGCCAGCAGTTTATCGGGACTAGCGGGAGCAGGGGAGCTGTTTTTT.

The rearrangement joins TRBV4-1 to TRBJ2-2; D is ambiguous. The germline gives CDR1 MGHRA, CDR2 YSYEKL. The CDR3 totals 17 residues. Deletions cut 1 base from V and 3 bases from J, with 15 bases between. The CDR3 protein is CASSQALEGWHTGELFF. The CDR3 nucleotides read TGCGCCAGCAGCCAAGCGCTCGAAGGGTGGCACACCGGGGAGCTGTTTTTT.

The rearrangement uses TRBV13 and TRBJ1-5; possible D gene TRBD1, 5 bases. Germline assignment: CDR1 PRHDT and CDR2 FYEKMQ (reference sequence). Trimming cost V 0 bases and J 2 bases, with 5 bases left between them. The CDR3 contains 14 residues. The CDR3 DNA follows: TGTGCCAGCAGCTTAGGAGGGGGCAATCAGCCCCAGCATTTT. Translation: CASSLGGGNQPQHF.

This clone was counted once. This sequence joins TRBV6-1 and TRBJ2-2; D not resolved. Germline-derived CDR1 and CDR2 are MNHNS and SASEGT. CDR3 size: 14 residues. V lost 7 bases to trimming and J lost 5 bases, with 14 bases between them. The CDR3 DNA sequence: TGTGCCAGCAAACTACGGGCCGCGACCGGGGAGCTGTTTTTT. It codes for CASKLRAATGELFF.

A few counts support this clone. The V call is TRBV5-4, the J call TRBJ1-4; 7 bases agree with TRBD1. The germline CDR1 and CDR2 sequences are SGHNT and YYREEE (reference sequence). CDR3 length equals 16 residues. J gave up 3 bases and V 4 bases, and 9 bases lay outside the gene matches. The CDR3 sequence: CASSPGTDTANEKLFF. The CDR3 DNA is TGTGCCAGCAGCCCAGGGACAGACACTGCTAATGAAAAACTGTTTTTT.

This clone is a singleton in its sample. Other DNA sequences in this sample translate to the same CDR3. This chain joins TRBV30 and TRBJ1-2; no clear D. The CDR3 loop spans 13 amino acids. Trimming cost V 0 bases and J 4 bases, with 9 bases left between them. Germline V gene sequence: CDR1 GTSNPN, CDR2 SVGIG (reference sequence). CDR3 in amino acids: CAWSVERSYGYTF. DNA of the CDR3: TGTGCCTGGAGTGTCGAACGGAGCTATGGCTACACCTTC.

V usage is TRBV5-1 and J usage is TRBJ2-5; 12 bases are shared with TRBD2. This CDR3 region has 14 residues. The J segment lost 4 bases and the V segment lost 5 bases, leaving 3 bases of the junction unmatched. CDR1 and CDR2 from the germline V gene are SGHRS and YFSETQ. CDR3 in amino acids: CASRKLAGGETQYF. In DNA, the CDR3 is TGCGCCAGCAGGAAACTAGCGGGAGGAGAGACCCAGTACTTC.

The rearrangement links TRBV19 to TRBJ1-5, with D perhaps TRBD1 (5 bases). Germline-derived CDR1 and CDR2 are LNHDA and SQIVND (reference sequence). V lost 3 bases and J lost 9, with 21 bases in between. This CDR3 comprises 16 residues. The DNA of the CDR3 is TGTGCCAGTAGTATTCTTGGAGGGGTGGGCCTAGGGCCCCAGCATTTT. Its translation: CASSILGGVGLGPQHF.

The J gene is TRBJ2-7, the V gene TRBV5-4; 11 nucleotides match TRBD2. Looked up from germline, CDR1 is SGHNT and CDR2 is YYREEE (reference sequence). The CDR3 consists of 17 residues. After removal of 4 bases from V and 0 bases from J, the junction contained 9 bases not matched to a gene. In DNA form, the CDR3 reads TGTGCCAGCAGCGCGGCCCTTGGGACTAGCGGCTCCTACGAGCAGTACTTC. Protein: CASSAALGTSGSYEQYF.

V and J are TRBV5-1 and TRBJ1-4; D call uncertain. V dropped 0 bases and J dropped 8 bases, with 11 bases sitting between them. The germline V gene encodes CDR1 SGHRS and CDR2 YFSETQ. The CDR3 covers 14 residues. In DNA form, the CDR3 reads TGCGCCAGCAGCTTGGGCCCGCAGGCGGAAAAACTGTTTTTT. This encodes CASSLGPQAEKLFF.